A selection of T cell receptor beta chains follows, all from one sample in a study of CD8+CD57+ T cells in acquired aplastic anemia. Each CDR3 protein gets one entry after TCRdb re-called the reads with MiXCR. The sample includes about 400,000 distinct CDR3 sequences, 55% to 75% of them seen just once. The sample comprised sorted CD4+, CD8+, or CD8+CD57+ T cells (not recorded which) from PBMCs. Source of these receptors: a human donor in good health, serving as a control. Each CDR3 is given with its conserved first and last residue. The D gene is left open where the match is weak. Clone size appears in some rows only: once, few, many, or a class for an expanded clone.

j_call clone_size v_call d_call cdr3_aa cdr3_nt
TRBJ1-1 . TRBV20-1 . CSAIRASQPIEAFF TGCAGTGCTATCCGGGCGTCCCAGCCGATTGAAGCTTTCTTT
TRBJ2-7 once TRBV20-1 TRBD2 CSALLAGSYEQYF TGCAGTGCGCTACTAGCGGGGTCCTACGAGCAGTACTTC
TRBJ1-1 . TRBV7-6 . CASNPTGSGETQYFF TGTGCCAGCAACCCGACAGGATCCGGGGAGACCCAGTACTTCTTT
TRBJ1-6 . TRBV6-5 . CASSGLLSSYNSPLHF TGTGCCAGCAGTGGACTGCTGAGCTCCTATAATTCACCCCTCCACTTT
TRBJ1-4 . TRBV7-2 . CASSLASPRAQEKLFF TGTGCCAGCAGCTTAGCAAGCCCAAGGGCGCAGGAAAAACTGTTTTTT
TRBJ1-1 many TRBV6-2/TRBV6-3 . CASTQGHLNTEAFF TGTGCCAGCACCCAGGGACATCTGAACACTGAAGCTTTCTTT
TRBJ2-5 . TRBV7-2 . CASSLAGGGRAVLYF TGTGCCAGCAGCTTAGCCGGGGGCGGCCGAGCAGTACTTTACTTC
TRBJ1-4 . TRBV2 . CASSLRGEGDKLFF TGCGCCAGCAGCTTGAGGGGAGAAGGTGATAAACTGTTTTTT
TRBJ1-1 . TRBV7-9 . CASSSNSRNTESFF TGTGCCAGCAGTTCAAACAGCCGCAACACTGAATCCTTCTTT
TRBJ2-7 many TRBV5-8 . CASSSPGRIYEQYF TGTGCCAGCAGCTCCCCGGGACGGATCTACGAGCAGTACTTC
TRBJ1-2 many TRBV19 . CASSPGQFIYGYTF TGTGCCAGTAGTCCCGGACAGTTCATCTATGGCTACACCTTC
TRBJ1-2 . TRBV15 . CASTLGMEGYGYTF TGTGCCAGCACCCTCGGGATGGAAGGCTATGGCTACACCTTC
TRBJ1-1 . TRBV29-1 . CSALTLLAGGQGEAFF TGCAGTGCTCTAACACTACTAGCGGGGGGGCAAGGTGAAGCTTTCTTT
TRBJ1-2 few TRBV5-1 . CASSLGSEGYTF TGCGCCAGCAGCTTGGGGTCGGAAGGCTACACCTTC
TRBJ2-1 many TRBV4-3 . CASSQAGPGEQFF TGCGCCAGCAGCCAAGCCGGGCCGGGGGAGCAGTTCTTC
TRBJ2-4 . TRBV7-8 TRBD2 CASSSSTSGDFLAKNIQYF TGTGCCAGCAGCTCCTCGACTAGCGGGGACTTCCTAGCCAAAAACATTCAGTACTTC